The source of this TCR beta chain is a study of blood T cell repertoires in COVID-19. Overall study: Acute and convalescent COVID-19 specimens originated in the United States, Italy and Spain. The analysed material was cDNA or gDNA that came from T cells, B-cell-depleted T cells, or PBMCs.

The CDR3 length is 15 residues. The V segment lost 4 bases and the J segment 3 bases; nucleotides outside the gene matches: 7. Germline V gene lookup returns CDR1 SEHNR and CDR2 FQNEAQ (reference sequence). Authors' data handling: From reference gene primer amplification, estimates of nucleated cell counts were derived. Sequencing was performed with immunoSEQ multiplex PCR; in TCRdb, only in-frame clones are kept and a portion is missing. The DNA gave D and trimming, while V, J and clone size come from that table. The sample holds some 140,000 clones, more than 80% seen once. The V gene is TRBV7-9, the J gene TRBJ2-7; the match to TRBD2 covers 9 bases. Material for sequencing was peripheral blood. This sequence was found in a man between 45 and 60 years old with acute or convalescent COVID-19. In DNA form, the CDR3 reads TGTGCCAGCAGCTCCGTTAGCGGGAGCGGCTACGAGCAGTACTTC. The encoded protein is CASSSVSGSGYEQYF.